One sample yielded the 4 T cell receptor beta chains listed below, sequenced in a study of blood T cells in healthy people across ages. Alongside a J-beta primer mix, a sample-barcoded 5' primer served in a second PCR lasting about 7 to 11 cycles. In TCRdb, the 5' RACE reads were re-called with MiXCR into one record per CDR3 protein. This sample has 600,000 to 800,000 distinct CDR3 sequences; around 52% occur once, and the top ten carry 13%. The sequenced material came from blood. The receptors were sampled from an elderly woman in good health.

This clonotype was seen once. The chain recombines TRBV20-1 with TRBJ2-1; a weak D match, TRBD1 (5 bases). Germline lookup yields CDR1 DFQATT and CDR2 SNEGSKA (reference sequence). V was clipped by 1 base and J by 3 bases, with 13 bases between them. The CDR3 extends over 15 amino acids. The CDR3 protein is CSARGPGNSYNEQFF. The CDR3 DNA reads TGCAGTGCTAGAGGGCCAGGGAATAGCTACAATGAGCAGTTCTTC.

This clonotype has just a few counts. The chain carries TRBV12-3 or TRBV12-4 and TRBJ1-1; 7 nucleotides agree with TRBD1. The CDR3 is 13 amino acids. V lost 5 bases to trimming and J lost 4 bases; unmatched junction nucleotides: 4. CDR3 coding DNA: TGTGCCAGCAGTCCGGGACAGTTCACTGAAGCTTTCTTT. This sequence encodes CASSPGQFTEAFF.

The chain employs TRBV29-1 and TRBJ2-1; 7 bases are shared with TRBD2. This CDR3 comprises 13 residues. In germline, CDR1 is SQVTM, CDR2 ANQGSEA. CDR3: CGARLAVYNEQFF. The DNA for the CDR3 is TGCGGGGCGCGGCTAGCGGTCTACAATGAGCAGTTCTTC.

The chain uses TRBV27 and TRBJ1-1; a weak D match, TRBD1 (5 bases). Germline-derived CDR1 and CDR2 are MNHEY and SMNVEV (reference sequence). The CDR3 totals 14 residues. The V gene lost 5 bases and the J gene lost 3 bases, with 13 bases spanning the gap. The CDR3 reads CASSVGARYTEAFF. The CDR3 region has the DNA TGTGCCAGCAGTGTAGGGGCGCGATACACTGAAGCTTTCTTT.